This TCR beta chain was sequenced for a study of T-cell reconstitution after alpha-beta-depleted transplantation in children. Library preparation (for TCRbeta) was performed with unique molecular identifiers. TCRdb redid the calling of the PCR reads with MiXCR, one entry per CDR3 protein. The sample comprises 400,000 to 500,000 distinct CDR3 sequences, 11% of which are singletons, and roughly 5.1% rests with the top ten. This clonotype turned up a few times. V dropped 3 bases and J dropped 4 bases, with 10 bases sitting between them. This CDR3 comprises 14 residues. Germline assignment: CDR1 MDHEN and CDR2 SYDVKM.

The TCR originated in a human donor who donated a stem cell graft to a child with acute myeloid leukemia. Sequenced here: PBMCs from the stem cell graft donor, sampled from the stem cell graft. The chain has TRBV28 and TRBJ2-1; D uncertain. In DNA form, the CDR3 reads TGTGCCAGCAGTTTTGAGACACTTTACAATGAGCAGTTCTTC. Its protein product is CASSFETLYNEQFF.